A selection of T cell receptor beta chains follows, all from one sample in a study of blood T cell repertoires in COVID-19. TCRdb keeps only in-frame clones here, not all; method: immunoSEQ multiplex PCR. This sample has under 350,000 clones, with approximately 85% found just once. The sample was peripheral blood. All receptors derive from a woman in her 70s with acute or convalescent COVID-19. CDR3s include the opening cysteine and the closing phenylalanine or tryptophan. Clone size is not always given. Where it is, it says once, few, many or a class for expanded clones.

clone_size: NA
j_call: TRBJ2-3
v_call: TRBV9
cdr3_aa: CASSSLAGGGSDTQYF

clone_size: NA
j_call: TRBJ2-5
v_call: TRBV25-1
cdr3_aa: CASSDAGSGKTQYF

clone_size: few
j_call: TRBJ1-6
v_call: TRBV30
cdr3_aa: CAWARQGGGSPLHF

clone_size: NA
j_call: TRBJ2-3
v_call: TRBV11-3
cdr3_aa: CASSSVGTLGTDTQYF

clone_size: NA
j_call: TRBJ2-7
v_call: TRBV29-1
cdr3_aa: CSVLDRPEQYF

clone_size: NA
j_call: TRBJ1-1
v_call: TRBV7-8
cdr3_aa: CASSLLGGVNTEAFF

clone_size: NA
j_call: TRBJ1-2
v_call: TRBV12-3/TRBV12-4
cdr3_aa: CASSFRGNYGYTF

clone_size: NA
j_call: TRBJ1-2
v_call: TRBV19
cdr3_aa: CASTIGGGPFYGYTF

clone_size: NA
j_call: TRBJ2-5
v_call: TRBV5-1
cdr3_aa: CASSLLQETQYF

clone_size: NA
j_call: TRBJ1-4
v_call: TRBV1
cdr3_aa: CTSSQEASILMENEKLFF

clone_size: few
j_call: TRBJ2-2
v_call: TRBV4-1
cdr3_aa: CASSRASRGTGELFF

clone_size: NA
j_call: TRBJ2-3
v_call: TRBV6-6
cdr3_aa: CASSSTVADTQYF

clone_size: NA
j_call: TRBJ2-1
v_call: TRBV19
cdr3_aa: CATSGGDNEQFF

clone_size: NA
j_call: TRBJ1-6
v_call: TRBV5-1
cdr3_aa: CASSPAGTSPLHF

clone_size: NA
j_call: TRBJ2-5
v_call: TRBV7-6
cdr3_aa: CASTAYQGPQDTQYF

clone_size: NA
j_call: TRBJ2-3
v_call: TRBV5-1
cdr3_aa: CASSLPRSSGGWTDTQYF

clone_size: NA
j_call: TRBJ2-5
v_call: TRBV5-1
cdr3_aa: CASSPTRAGAQETQYF

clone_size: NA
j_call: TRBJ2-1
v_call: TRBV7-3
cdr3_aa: CASSQLAGVYNEQFF

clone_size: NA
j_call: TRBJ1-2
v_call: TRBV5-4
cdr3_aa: CASSLDSPIYGYTF

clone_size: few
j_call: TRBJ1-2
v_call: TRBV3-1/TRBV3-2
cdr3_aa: CASSYRESYGYTF

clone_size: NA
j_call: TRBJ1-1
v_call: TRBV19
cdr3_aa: CASTQQGRTEAFF

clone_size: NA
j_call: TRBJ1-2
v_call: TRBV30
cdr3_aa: CAGVGQASHGYTF

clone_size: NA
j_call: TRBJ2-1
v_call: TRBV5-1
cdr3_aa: CASSLESLYNEQFF

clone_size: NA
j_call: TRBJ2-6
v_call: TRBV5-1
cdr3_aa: CASSSDTAGANVLTF

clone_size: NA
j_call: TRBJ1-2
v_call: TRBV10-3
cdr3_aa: CAISERVGEDGYTF

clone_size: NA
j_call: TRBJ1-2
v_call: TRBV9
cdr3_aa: CASSYIGGGYTF

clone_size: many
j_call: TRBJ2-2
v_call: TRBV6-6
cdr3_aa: CASTSGGAGTGELFF

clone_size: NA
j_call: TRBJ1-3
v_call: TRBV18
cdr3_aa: CASSPDRRAGNTIYF

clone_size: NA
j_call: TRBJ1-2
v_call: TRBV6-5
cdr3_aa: CASSTDRGPYGYTF

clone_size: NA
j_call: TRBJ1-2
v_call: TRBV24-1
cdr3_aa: CATRHPHRVRSYGYTF

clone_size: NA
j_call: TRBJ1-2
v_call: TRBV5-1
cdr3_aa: CASSFSGQGLDSYTF

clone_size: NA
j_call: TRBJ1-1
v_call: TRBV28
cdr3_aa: CASSPNRGSLTEAFF

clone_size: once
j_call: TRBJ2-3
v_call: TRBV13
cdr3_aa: CASSLGPGGPDTQYF

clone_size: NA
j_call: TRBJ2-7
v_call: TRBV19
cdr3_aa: CASSPRQGDSYEQYF

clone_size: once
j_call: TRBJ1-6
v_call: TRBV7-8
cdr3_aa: CASSLVLTAYNSPLHF

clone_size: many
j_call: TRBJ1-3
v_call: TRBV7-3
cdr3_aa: CASSPGNSGNTIYF

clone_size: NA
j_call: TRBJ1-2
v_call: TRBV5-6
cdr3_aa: CASSLAGEGYTF

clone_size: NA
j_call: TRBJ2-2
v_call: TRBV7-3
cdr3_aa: CASSLRAGRNTGELFF

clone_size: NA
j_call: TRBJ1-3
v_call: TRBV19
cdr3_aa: CASSIDLGRATNTIYF

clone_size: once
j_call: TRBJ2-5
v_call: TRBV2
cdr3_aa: CASRGTSGGQETQYF

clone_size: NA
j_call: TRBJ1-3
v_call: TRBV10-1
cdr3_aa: CASRQFQGKGNTIYF

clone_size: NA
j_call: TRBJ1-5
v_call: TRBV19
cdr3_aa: CASRPGGTAYSNQPQHF

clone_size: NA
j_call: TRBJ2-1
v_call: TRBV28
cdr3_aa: CASSPVWPSSYNEQFF

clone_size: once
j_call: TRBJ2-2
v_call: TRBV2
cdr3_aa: CASSVSGGNTGELFF

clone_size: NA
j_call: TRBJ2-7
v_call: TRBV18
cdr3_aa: CASSPKASGGHEQYF

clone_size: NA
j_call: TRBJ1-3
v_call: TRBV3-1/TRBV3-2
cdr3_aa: CASSQGVSLSGNTIYF

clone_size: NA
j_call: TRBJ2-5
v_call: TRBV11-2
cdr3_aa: CASSLDRGVSGETQYF

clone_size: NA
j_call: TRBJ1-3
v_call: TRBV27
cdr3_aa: CASSLGATGNTIYF

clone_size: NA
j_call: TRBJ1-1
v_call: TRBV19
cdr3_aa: CASSTRDRVVTEAFF

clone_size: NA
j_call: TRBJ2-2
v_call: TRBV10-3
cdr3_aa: CAIRGVQGGNTGELFF

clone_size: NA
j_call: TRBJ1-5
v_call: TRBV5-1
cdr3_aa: CASSSGISNQPQHF

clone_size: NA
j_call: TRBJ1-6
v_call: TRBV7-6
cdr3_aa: CASSLDSQSPLHF

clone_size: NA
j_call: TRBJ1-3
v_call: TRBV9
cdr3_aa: CASSTGQGNTIYF

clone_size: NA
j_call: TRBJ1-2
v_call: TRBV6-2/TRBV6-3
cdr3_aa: CASSYRRRGYGYTF

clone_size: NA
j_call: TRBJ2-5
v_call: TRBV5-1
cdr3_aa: CASSLGQLQETQYF

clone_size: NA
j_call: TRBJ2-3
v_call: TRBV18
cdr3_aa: CASSPRAVRNADTQYF